The source of this T cell receptor (beta chain) is a study of technical replicates of blood from a few donors. CDR3 length: 13 residues. The germline CDR1 and CDR2 sequences are LNHDA and SQIVND (reference sequence). With 3 bases removed from V and 4 bases from J, the gap between germline ends came to 9 bases. Generated by immunoSEQ multiplex PCR, the TCRdb table keeps only in-frame clones and is missing some. The sample has about 84,000 clones, 90% to 95% seen once; the top ten hold less than 0.3%. This TCR was sampled from a human donor in good health. V is TRBV19 and J is TRBJ1-1; maybe TRBD1 (5 bases). The sample taken for sequencing was T cells isolated from PBMCs. The CDR3 DNA is TGTGCCAGTAGTATCCTAGGGGCCACTGAAGCTTTCTTT. Amino acid sequence: CASSILGATEAFF.